Following are 19 T cell receptor beta chains from one sample sequenced in a study of cytomegalovirus exposure and HLA in healthy donors. The PCR employed 60 Vbeta primers together with 13 Jbeta primers. The assay was immunoSEQ multiplex PCR, and TCRdb's table has in-frame clones only and misses some. The table includes 100,000 to 150,000 clones, 73% detected once. The material sequenced was PBMCs. These receptors were collected from a man between 60 and 70 years old in good health and CMV-seropositive.

The V and J genes are TRBV4-1 and TRBJ2-3; D remains unclear. Germline CDR1 and CDR2: MGHRA and YSYEKL. This CDR3 comprises 16 residues. V shed 0 bases and J shed 2 bases, with 12 bases lying between them. Written as DNA, the CDR3 is TGCGCCAGCAGCCAAGATGAGAAACTACTCACAGATACGCAGTATTTT. It specifies CASSQDEKLLTDTQYF.

The chain employs TRBV11-1 and TRBJ2-2; D may be TRBD2 (6 bases). V dropped 4 bases and J dropped 0 bases, with 9 bases sitting between them. The CDR3 is made up of 15 amino acids. Germline V gives CDR1 SGHAT, CDR2 FQDESV (reference sequence). The CDR3 nucleotides read TGTGCCAGCAGCTCGTGGGGGGCGAACACCGGGGAGCTGTTTTTT. Encoded protein: CASSSWGANTGELFF.

The V call is TRBV7-2, the J call TRBJ1-1; 9 nucleotides line up with TRBD1. CDR3 length: 14 amino acids. V trimming: 3 bases; J trimming: 5 bases; junction bases outside the gene matches: 4. Germline CDR1 and CDR2: SGHTA and FQGNSA. CDR3 DNA: TGTGCCAGCAGCTTTACAGGGGGCTTGACTGAAGCTTTCTTT. Its protein is CASSFTGGLTEAFF. Combining the CDR3 with reference TRBV7-2 and TRBJ1-1 gives the whole variable domain GAGVSQSPSNKVTEKGKDVELRCDPISGHTALYWYRQSLGQGLEFLIYFQGNSAPDKSGLPSDRFSAERTGGSVSTLTIQRTQQEDSAVYLCASSFTGGLTEAFFGQGTRLTVV.

The chain uses TRBV7-9 and TRBJ2-7, with D perhaps TRBD1 (6 bases). This CDR3 has 14 amino acids. Germline values: CDR1 SEHNR, CDR2 FQNEAQ (reference sequence). V lost 5 bases, J lost 2 bases, and 13 bases lay in between. For the CDR3, the DNA is TGTGCCAGCAGCCCCCGGGACAAACCCTACGAGCAGTACTTC. This gives the protein CASSPRDKPYEQYF.

This clone was observed a single time. This chain links TRBV9 with TRBJ2-2; no firm D call. CDR1 SGDLS and CDR2 YYNGEE come from the germline V gene. CDR3 length: 16 amino acids. V was shortened by 0 bases and J by 5 bases, with 14 bases between the two germline ends. This chain's CDR3 is CASSVDTASRTGELFF. In DNA, the CDR3 is TGTGCCAGCAGCGTAGATACAGCCAGCAGAACCGGGGAGCTGTTTTTT.

The gene calls are TRBV30 and TRBJ2-1; maybe TRBD1 (5 bases). CDR3 size: 13 residues. The V end was cut by 3 bases, the J end by 1 base, with 7 bases between. Germline V gives CDR1 GTSNPN, CDR2 SVGIG (reference sequence). The CDR3 DNA follows: TGTGCCTGGAGGCAGGGATCCTACAATGAGCAGTTCTTC. Protein product: CAWRQGSYNEQFF.

The chain joins TRBV5-1 to TRBJ2-1, with D perhaps matching TRBD2 (5 bases). Per the germline V gene, CDR1 is SGHRS and CDR2 is YFSETQ. V was shortened by 0 bases and J by 6 bases, with 10 bases between the two germline ends. The CDR3 consists of 14 residues. CDR3 sequence: CASSLGTSLNEQFF. Here the CDR3 DNA reads TGCGCCAGCAGCTTGGGGACTTCACTCAATGAGCAGTTCTTC.

The chain carries TRBV29-1 and TRBJ1-4; TRBD1 matches at 11 bases. The CDR3 is 12 amino acids. The germline V gene has CDR1 SQVTM and CDR2 ANQGSEA. The J segment lost 8 bases and the V segment lost 6 bases, leaving 2 bases of the junction unmatched. The CDR3: CSVWTGGEKLFF. The CDR3 DNA reads TGCAGCGTGTGGACAGGGGGCGAAAAACTGTTTTTT.

The chain links TRBV7-2 to TRBJ2-7, with 9 bases aligning to TRBD2. Germline CDR1 is SGHTA and CDR2 is FQGNSA. The CDR3 runs to 15 residues. The junction had 5 bases not matched to a gene; V was cut back by 1 base and J by 4 bases. The CDR3 coding sequence is TGTGCCAGCAGCTTAGGCGCTAGCGGGGAATACGAGCAGTACTTC. Its translation is CASSLGASGEYEQYF.

This clone was recorded only once. V and J are TRBV19 and TRBJ2-7, with D maybe TRBD2 (6 bases). The germline V gene has CDR1 LNHDA and CDR2 SQIVND (reference sequence). There are 15 residues in the CDR3. V was cut by 8 bases and J by 5 bases, with 22 bases left in between. The CDR3 region is CASSGAWTGEDEQYF. The DNA of the CDR3 is TGTGCCAGTTCTGGTGCCTGGACGGGAGAGGACGAGCAGTACTTC.

The chain links TRBV10-2 to TRBJ2-7; possibly TRBD1 for D (6 bases). Trimming cost V 8 bases and J 3 bases, with 14 bases left between them. The CDR3 is 13 amino acids. The germline CDR1 and CDR2 sequences are WSHSY and SAAADI. CDR3 sequence: CASEGVNLYEQYF. The CDR3 DNA reads as TGCGCCAGCGAGGGGGTCAATCTCTACGAGCAGTACTTC.

The chain uses TRBV30 and TRBJ1-6; possible D gene TRBD1, 5 bases. The germline V and J ends were trimmed by 3 bases and 4 bases, with 7 bases remaining between them. The germline CDR1 and CDR2 sequences are GTSNPN and SVGIG (reference sequence). There are 13 residues in the CDR3. The CDR3 region is CAWRSGYNSPLHF. In DNA, the CDR3 is TGTGCCTGGAGATCAGGGTATAATTCACCCCTCCACTTT.

The count of this clone is one. This chain connects TRBV10-1 to TRBJ1-5, with D possibly being TRBD1 (5 bases). V was pared by 0 bases and J by 5 bases, with 20 bases between. The CDR3 contains 18 residues. Germline V gene data show CDR1 as WNHNN and CDR2 as SYGVQD (reference sequence). The CDR3 protein is CASSESPDKGPGDQPQHF. The CDR3 region has the DNA TGCGCCAGCAGTGAGTCTCCCGATAAGGGCCCGGGGGATCAGCCCCAGCATTTT.

This clone has just a few counts. The CDR3 loop reads CASSGGTFLSSYNSPLHF. For the CDR3, the DNA is TGCGCCAGCTCCGGAGGGACGTTTTTGAGCTCCTATAATTCACCCCTCCACTTT. The chain joins TRBV5-1 to TRBJ1-6; D may be TRBD1 (5 bases). There are 18 residues in the CDR3. The germline V and J ends were trimmed by 7 bases and 0 bases, with 20 bases remaining between them. CDR1 and CDR2 (germline): SGHRS, YFSETQ.

This clone was found a few times. The chain employs TRBV7-6 and TRBJ2-6; 7 nucleotides line up with TRBD1. The V gene end was trimmed by 1 base and the J gene end by 0 bases; junction bases not matched to a gene: 3. The CDR3 is made up of 17 amino acids. The V gene's germline CDR1 is SGHVS and CDR2 FNYEAQ. For the CDR3, the DNA is TGTGCCAGCAGCTTAGACAGGGGACACTCTGGGGCCAACGTCCTGACTTTC. It is translated as CASSLDRGHSGANVLTF.

The V call is TRBV19, the J call TRBJ1-2; D may be TRBD1 (6 bases). V dropped 5 bases and J dropped 6 bases, with 22 bases sitting between them. This CDR3 is built from 16 residues. Germline values: CDR1 LNHDA, CDR2 SQIVND (reference sequence). In nucleotides, the CDR3 is TGTGCCAGTAGTCCCCGGGGGGCCGCCAGGGGAGATGGCTACACCTTC. It codes for CASSPRGAARGDGYTF.

This chain connects TRBV5-1 to TRBJ1-2; TRBD1 matches 7 bases. The CDR3 runs 14 residues. The germline V gene has CDR1 SGHRS and CDR2 YFSETQ. The J segment lost 6 bases and the V segment lost 4 bases, leaving 9 bases of the junction unmatched. CDR3 region: CASSLISRGDGYTF. The CDR3 nucleotides read TGCGCCAGCAGCCTAATATCCAGGGGGGATGGCTACACCTTC.

Only a few counts were recorded for this clone. The chain joins TRBV6-5 to TRBJ1-4; D remains unclear. The CDR3 totals 14 residues. V gave up 4 bases and J gave up 3 bases, with 9 bases separating them. The germline V gene has CDR1 MNHEY and CDR2 SVGAGI. This CDR3 reads CASSLQPSNEKLFF. Here the CDR3 DNA reads TGTGCCAGCAGTTTACAGCCTTCTAATGAAAAACTGTTTTTT.

V is TRBV7-9 and J is TRBJ2-6; TRBD1 matches at 7 bases. This CDR3 comprises 15 residues. V trimming: 5 bases; J trimming: 2 bases; junction bases outside the gene matches: 3. Germline CDR1 SEHNR, CDR2 FQNEAQ (reference sequence). The CDR3 sequence is CASSIDRAGANVLTF. CDR3 coding DNA: TGTGCCAGCAGCATAGACAGGGCTGGGGCCAACGTCCTGACTTTC.